These T cell receptor beta chains were read from a single sample in a study of blood T cell repertoires in COVID-19. The assay was immunoSEQ multiplex PCR, and TCRdb's table has in-frame clones only and misses some. The sample includes around 200,000 clones, about 90% of them seen just once. The sequenced sample consisted of peripheral blood. All receptors derive from a man in his sixties or seventies with active or convalescent COVID-19. CDR3s include the opening cysteine and the closing phenylalanine or tryptophan. The order of the fields is J gene, D gene, clone size, V gene, CDR3 DNA, CDR3 protein. The D gene is left open where the match is weak. For some rows the clone size is stated as once, few or many, or as a class when expanded; others skip it.

j_call: TRBJ2-1; d_call: TRBD1; clone_size: -; v_call: TRBV5-1; cdr3_nt: TGCGCCAGCTTCCCGGGACAGTCTTACAATGAGCAGTTCTTC; cdr3_aa: CASFPGQSYNEQFF
j_call: TRBJ2-1; d_call: TRBD2; clone_size: -; v_call: TRBV15; cdr3_nt: TGTGCCACCAGCCAGGATAGCGGGAGGCCTAACAATGAGCAGTTCTTC; cdr3_aa: CATSQDSGRPNNEQFF
j_call: TRBJ2-4; d_call: -; clone_size: few; v_call: TRBV6-1; cdr3_nt: TGTGCCAGCAGTGGACGACAGGTCGCCCCAGCCAAAAACATTCAGTACTTC; cdr3_aa: CASSGRQVAPAKNIQYF
j_call: TRBJ2-1; d_call: -; clone_size: -; v_call: TRBV29-1; cdr3_nt: TGCAGCGTTGAAGGGGTCGGGGGATTCAACAATGAGCAGTTCTTC; cdr3_aa: CSVEGVGGFNNEQFF
j_call: TRBJ2-7; d_call: TRBD1; clone_size: -; v_call: TRBV19; cdr3_nt: TGTGCCAGTAGACGGACAGGGGGCGGCTACGAGCAGTACTTC; cdr3_aa: CASRRTGGGYEQYF
j_call: TRBJ2-7; d_call: -; clone_size: -; v_call: TRBV6-5; cdr3_nt: TGTGCCAGCAGCGGTAGAGCCTACGAGCAGTACTTC; cdr3_aa: CASSGRAYEQYF
j_call: TRBJ1-4; d_call: -; clone_size: -; v_call: TRBV6-7; cdr3_nt: TGTGCCAGCAGTTACTCGCTTGGTCGGTACACGGAGGAACCAAATGAAAAACTGTTTTTT; cdr3_aa: CASSYSLGRYTEEPNEKLFF
j_call: TRBJ1-2; d_call: -; clone_size: -; v_call: TRBV11-2; cdr3_nt: TGTGCCAGCATGGGGCCCGGCTACACCTTC; cdr3_aa: CASMGPGYTF
j_call: TRBJ1-4; d_call: -; clone_size: -; v_call: TRBV7-8; cdr3_nt: TGTGCCAGCAGCTTAATGCGGGGGGGAGGTGAAAAACTGTTTTTT; cdr3_aa: CASSLMRGGGEKLFF
j_call: TRBJ2-7; d_call: -; clone_size: -; v_call: TRBV18; cdr3_nt: TGTGCCAGCTCACCAGGGGCGGGTGTTGGACAGAGCGAGCAGTACTTC; cdr3_aa: CASSPGAGVGQSEQYF